Sequencing of this T cell receptor beta chain was carried out in a study of siplizumab effects on memory and regulatory T cells. Study-level results: Memory cells seemed less diverse than naive T cells, which seemed major alloresponse contributors. Confirmation that proliferating Tregs from siplizumab cultures had suppressive function was not obtained. Of the alloreactive clones, only a minor fraction mapped to unstimulated subsets.

Sequencing used immunoSEQ multiplex PCR; TCRdb keeps in-frame clones, though not all of them. The sample consists of approximately 100,000 clones, 91% of them appearing once. CDR3 length: 13 amino acids. From germline, CDR1 is SGHTA and CDR2 FQGTGA. Between the trimmed V and J ends, which lost 4 bases and 1 base, there was a span of 4 bases. A remark on this clone: Its antigen is unidentified.

The chain joins TRBV7-3 to TRBJ2-2; D gene uncertain. This sequence originates from a human donor in good health. Some clones in this sample may be carry-over from other donors' samples. Sequences were obtained from CD4+ T cells sorted from blood. CDR3 nucleotides: TGTGCCAGCAGCTGGTTGAACACCGGGGAGCTGTTTTTT. As protein: CASSWLNTGELFF.